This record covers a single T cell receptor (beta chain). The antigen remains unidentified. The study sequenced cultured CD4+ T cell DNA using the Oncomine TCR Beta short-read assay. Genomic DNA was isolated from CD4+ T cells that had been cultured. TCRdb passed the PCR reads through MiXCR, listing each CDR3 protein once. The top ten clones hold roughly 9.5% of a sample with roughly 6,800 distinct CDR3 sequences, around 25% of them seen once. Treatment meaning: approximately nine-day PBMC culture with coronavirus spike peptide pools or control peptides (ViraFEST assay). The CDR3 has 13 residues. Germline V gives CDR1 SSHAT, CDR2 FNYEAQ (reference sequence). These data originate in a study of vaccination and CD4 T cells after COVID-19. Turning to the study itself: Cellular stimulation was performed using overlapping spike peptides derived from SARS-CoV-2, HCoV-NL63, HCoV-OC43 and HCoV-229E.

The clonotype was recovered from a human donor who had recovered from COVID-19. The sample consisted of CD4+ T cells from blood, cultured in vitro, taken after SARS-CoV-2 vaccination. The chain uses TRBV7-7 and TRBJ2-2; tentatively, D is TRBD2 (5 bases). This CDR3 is CATGSGNTGELFF. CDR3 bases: TGTGCAACCGGCAGCGGGAACACCGGGGAGCTGTTTTTT. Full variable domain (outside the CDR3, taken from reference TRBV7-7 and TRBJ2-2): GAGVSQSPRYKVTKRGQDVTLRCDPISSHATLYWYQQALGQGPEFLTYFNYEAQPDKSGLPSDRFSAERPEGSISTLTIQRTEQRDSAMYRCATGSGNTGELFFGEGSRLTVL.